This is a list of T cell receptor beta chains from one sample in a study of cytomegalovirus exposure and HLA in healthy donors. Measured with immunoSEQ multiplex PCR; TCRdb has only the in-frame clones, and not every one. The sample has 65,000 to 75,000 clones, approximately 71% seen once. Sequencing was carried out using PBMCs. Receptors originate from a woman aged 30 to 39 in good health and CMV-seronegative. Each CDR3 is given with its conserved first and last residue. D genes are given only for firm matches. The size entry is marked missing in some rows and otherwise reads once, few, many or a size class.

len: 13; abundance: NA; d_gene: NA; v_gene: TRBV30; j_gene: TRBJ1-5; CDR3aa: CAFSTGLNQPQHF; CDR3nt: TGTGCCTTTTCAACAGGGCTCAATCAGCCCCAGCATTTT
len: 13; abundance: NA; d_gene: NA; v_gene: TRBV10-3; j_gene: TRBJ1-1; CDR3aa: CATRDRSGTEAFF; CDR3nt: TGTGCCACCAGGGACCGCAGCGGCACTGAAGCTTTCTTT
len: 13; abundance: once; d_gene: TRBD1; v_gene: TRBV2; j_gene: TRBJ1-2; CDR3aa: CARDRGPGYGYTF; CDR3nt: TGTGCCAGAGACAGGGGGCCCGGCTATGGCTACACCTTC
len: 14; abundance: few; d_gene: NA; v_gene: TRBV4-1; j_gene: TRBJ2-5; CDR3aa: CASSRKGGEETQYF; CDR3nt: TGTGCCAGCAGCCGAAAAGGGGGGGAAGAGACCCAGTACTTC
len: 15; abundance: NA; d_gene: TRBD1; v_gene: TRBV5-1; j_gene: TRBJ2-7; CDR3aa: CASSLGTGGWDEQYF; CDR3nt: TGCGCCAGCAGCTTGGGGACAGGGGGATGGGACGAGCAGTACTTC
len: 15; abundance: NA; d_gene: NA; v_gene: TRBV5-6; j_gene: TRBJ2-5; CDR3aa: CASSLYLSGEETQYF; CDR3nt: TGTGCCAGCAGCTTGTACTTATCGGGGGAAGAGACCCAGTACTTC
len: 14; abundance: NA; d_gene: NA; v_gene: TRBV7-2; j_gene: TRBJ2-7; CDR3aa: CASSLGSGPYEQYF; CDR3nt: TGTGCCAGCAGCTTAGGGTCGGGTCCCTACGAGCAGTACTTC
len: 14; abundance: NA; d_gene: NA; v_gene: TRBV5-1; j_gene: TRBJ2-3; CDR3aa: CASSPGFGTDTQYF; CDR3nt: TGCGCCAGCAGCCCCGGGTTTGGCACAGATACGCAGTATTTT
len: 14; abundance: NA; d_gene: NA; v_gene: TRBV19; j_gene: TRBJ1-4; CDR3aa: CASNPGGGLEKLFF; CDR3nt: TGTGCCAGTAACCCCGGGGGGGGGCTCGAAAAACTGTTTTTT
len: 16; abundance: NA; d_gene: NA; v_gene: TRBV7-2; j_gene: TRBJ1-2; CDR3aa: CASSPLDWRANYGYTF; CDR3nt: TGTGCCAGCAGCCCGCTGGACTGGAGAGCAAACTATGGCTACACCTTC
len: 15; abundance: NA; d_gene: TRBD1; v_gene: TRBV4-3; j_gene: TRBJ2-5; CDR3aa: CASSHNPDRGETQYF; CDR3nt: TGCGCCAGCAGCCATAACCCCGACAGGGGTGAGACCCAGTACTTC